This T cell receptor (beta chain) comes out of a study of cytomegalovirus exposure and HLA in healthy donors (TCRdb year 2017). About the full investigation: In an earlier analysis of under 750 of the donors, 250 to 350 Gb of sequence data and roughly 100 million unique TCR beta sequences from about 190 million T cells were reported. In an earlier analysis of 500 to 650 of the donors, high-throughput TCR beta sequencing was used to judge whether each TCR beta V gene segment behaved as functional or pseudogenic. Every discovery cohort repertoire had been produced on one sequencing platform. Several DR-DQ haplotypes were treated as single units for association and clustering because of strong linkage in the cohort. A later analysis re-examined previously published TCR beta repertoires from roughly 720 donors and added high-resolution HLA genotyping to investigate patterns of TCR occurrence. The later analysis used no new phenotypic data to find candidate immune exposures, relying instead on TCR beta sequences and their occurrence across donors. Among the roughly 400 genotyped donors, around 81% belonged to the genetic ancestry cluster associated with self-reported Caucasian donors. A later genetic analysis took genome-wide SNP genotypes for about three fifths of the roughly 700 donors and used that subset as a discovery cohort. The study was designed to test whether signatures of past pathogen exposure could be identified by cataloging public T cell receptors. Class I and class II HLA loci were covered by the typing at four-digit resolution. Among under 450 genotyped donors of the cohort, an average of around 240,000 unique TCR beta nucleotide sequences were sequenced per donor, approximately 20% of them non-productive. An early release covering roughly 600 HLA-typed donors comprised 300 to 350 gigabases of sequencing data and 65 million to 100 million unique TCR sequences. A separate validation cohort of roughly 130 different subjects was used in addition to the roughly 670-subject first cohort. The T cell repertoires of 666 subjects were profiled by immunosequencing and related to cytomegalovirus serostatus. Donor age, sex, ethnicity and CMV serostatus were collected together with the repertoire data. The number of typed donors differed by locus: roughly 629-630 for A, B, C, DRB1 and DQB1; 500 to 550 for DQA1; 600 to 610 for DPA1; and around 490 for DPB1. The study combined high-throughput TCR immunosequencing, statistical association of individual TCRs with disease status, and machine learning to predict cytomegalovirus infection status. Study-wide findings and limitations: Because counts were too low, seventeen rarely observed V segments, including chromosome 9 orphons, were excluded from the earlier analysis of under 650 of the donors. Correlated functional status among segregating V segments might be attributable to linkage disequilibrium, but an unknown experimental factor could not be ruled out. While some public TCRs were present in many individuals, most TCR sequences turned up only very rarely across donors. Some IMGT-functional V segments, including TRBV6-2 and TRBV6-3, could not be distinguished by the 87-base-pair reads and were therefore excluded. A later analysis found that HLA-associated TCR beta chains were more clonally expanded and had lower generation probabilities than equally common non-associated chains. The authors suggested that the approach could potentially be extended to other disease states and immunological phenotypes. A further reported finding was that TCR beta sequences accurately predicted the HLA-A and HLA-B alleles for most subjects in the first cohort. The only immune exposure information available for the cohort was CMV serostatus. In an earlier analysis of fewer than 700 of the donors, most TCR beta V segments appeared in productive rearrangements about 87% or about 30% of the time, broadly matching IMGT annotations. HLA typing was unavailable for some donors at each locus, so association tests used only the typed subset. According to a later analysis, parvovirus B19, influenza, CMV and Epstein-Barr virus appeared linked to several top co-occurrence clusters. In a later analysis, the rate of TCR association differed among HLA loci, with DRB1 alleles having the most associated TCRs and HLA-C alleles having the fewest. The study gave a list of some 150 TCR beta chains associated with cytomegalovirus. Strong co-occurrence of HLA alleles, especially DR and DQ, made assigning TCR associations to individual alleles difficult. A cluster of highly shared sequence variants was judged likely to be a technical artifact of the sequencing pipeline. V-gene and J-gene trimming of TCR beta chains was associated with a missense DCLRE1C variant in a later genetic analysis, and the association was replicated in an independent cohort. Presence/absence analyses assumed roughly uniform sequencing depth across donors, an assumption that may not hold. In a later analysis, most CMV-associated TCR beta chains were found to appear HLA-restricted, with HLA associations seemingly driven largely by CMV exposure. In a later genetic analysis, fewer N-insertions in productive TCRs were reported among donors in an Asian-associated ancestry cluster than the roughly 710-donor mean. The classifier was reported to diagnose cytomegalovirus status with high specificity and sensitivity in both the original cohort and the validation cohort. Three of the identified cytomegalovirus-associated TCR beta chains were confirmed in vitro to be specific for cytomegalovirus antigens. The cohort was sequenced for TCR beta chains only, and without alpha or paired-chain data the features that could be detected were limited. In a later analysis, more than 15,000 TCR beta sequences were associated with specific HLA alleles at a false discovery rate of 0.05.

Libraries were made using the immunoSEQ multiplex PCR assay. For the multiplex PCR, a mixture combining 60 forward primers for TCR Vbeta segments and 13 reverse primers for TCR Jbeta segments was used. The CDR3 region of rearranged TCR beta genes was amplified from genomic DNA with a multiplex PCR assay. The Illumina HiSeq System was used to sequence the amplified TCR beta libraries as 87-base-pair reads. For the original study's pipeline: A later analysis counted approximately 76 million unique TCR beta chains across the 550 to 750 repertoires, and roughly 10 million of these chains were shared by at least two donors. A nearest-neighbor algorithm error-corrected the raw reads and collapsed the reads into unique sequences, merging closely related sequences to remove PCR and sequencing errors. To assign V, D and J gene segments, CDR3 sequences were aligned to IMGT reference sequences. For a sequence to be retained, at least a six-nucleotide match to both a V gene segment and a J gene segment was required. Rearrangements were classified as productive when the CDR3 lacked stop codons and remained in frame with V and J, and all other rearrangements were classified as non-productive. Following IMGT convention, CDR3 was defined as the stretch from the second conserved V-encoded cysteine up to the conserved J-encoded phenylalanine. The earlier analysis of about 560 of the donors excluded any sequence lacking an unambiguous match to a single V gene segment. In an earlier analysis of around 600 of the donors, V segments were called functional above 56.7% productive rearrangements and were called segregating when the between-donor standard deviation exceeded 5%. To diagnose cytomegalovirus status from the catalog of TCR beta chain sequences, a statistical classification framework was built. A later analysis assigned V and J genes by comparing TCR nucleotide sequences with IMGT/GENE-DB human TR gene sequences. Using the TCRdist pipeline, a later analysis assigned CDR3 sequences along with most-parsimonious VDJ recombination scenarios. In a later analysis, each TCR beta chain was defined by its CDR3 amino acid sequence together with its V-gene family, and reads lacking a unique V-gene family were excluded. To address suspected cross-contamination and a sequencing artifact, a later analysis removed 550 to 750 highly shared, low-generation-probability nucleotide sequences. A later analysis calculated a clonal expansion index for each public chain from normalized within-repertoire ranks of inferred template counts. A later analysis computed generation probabilities with a VDJ recombination model fitted to out-of-frame rearrangements, and checked the results against IGoR. A later analysis scored TCR-TCR, TCR-HLA and TCR-CMV co-occurrence with hypergeometric tests, applying a repertoire-size bias correction to TCR pairs. A later analysis estimated false discovery rates by permuting HLA or CMV assignments 20 times. In a later analysis, co-occurring TCRs were grouped with DBSCAN, and TCRdist sequence similarity was added when clustering was performed within HLA-allele-positive subsets. Repertoires with fewer than 30,000 or more than 120,000 public chains were left out of co-occurrence clustering, as were about 5 repertoires with anomalous nucleotide sharing. The clones in this table, taken by TCRdb from immuneACCESS, are in-frame only. Not every clone is retained; where verified, under half of the shortfall comes from an unresolved V gene, and the cause of the rest is unknown. That table supplies the V and J calls and clone size; D and trimming were determined from the DNA. For this sample the table gives around 90,000 clones, of which 55% to 65% were detected only once. The ten largest account for 2% to 2.5% of the sample.

The CDR3, cysteine through phenylalanine, is 16 amino acids long. CDR3 DNA is the only sequence kept; it has 48 bases, read in frame from the first base. The CDR1 and CDR2 encoded by the germline V gene are SGHRS and YFSETQ. As to this clone: No cognate antigen has been identified for it. The sample holds no much larger clone one base away, and base qualities are not on file.

The cohort comprised hundreds of healthy bone marrow donors. All cohort members were sampled while nominally healthy, although unrecorded immune exposures were likely present. CMV serostatus was positive for around 310 and negative for about half of the roughly 700 cohort members, and was not recorded for this donor. A peripheral blood sample was provided by each donor, and peripheral blood mononuclear cells were used for TCR beta sequencing. The Qiagen DNeasy Blood Extraction Kit was used to extract genomic DNA from the blood cell samples. This sequence uses TRBV5-1 and TRBJ2-5, with the D gene not confidently named. The end of the DNA fits TRBJ2-7 better, so the J call may be wrong. The sequence derives from a human donor in good health. Sequenced: PBMCs. This receptor has the CDR3 CASSLGGPKRDYEQYF. The nucleotide sequence is given as TGCGCCAGCAGCTTGGGTGGACCCAAACGTGACTACGAGCAGTACTTC.